This paragraph reports one T cell receptor beta chain. Its antigen is currently not known. No per-base quality is available; no much larger clone lies one base away. The CDR3 has 14 amino acids, counting the end cysteine and phenylalanine. Left in the record is the CDR3 DNA by itself, 42 bases read in frame from the first base. As encoded in the germline V gene, CDR1 is SQVTM while CDR2 is ANQGSEA. V gives up 4 bases and J gives up 0 bases, and the segment between their germline ends measures 12 bases. TCR beta CDR3 regions were amplified from genomic DNA by bias-controlled multiplex PCR with the immunoSEQ v3 hsTCRB kit. The TCR libraries were sequenced on an Illumina NextSeq 500 to 1.5 million to 2.5 million read pairs for survey level or about 5-6.5 million read pairs for deep level. The study's own analysis went as follows. Clonality was reported by immunoSEQ Analyzer software, which also assigned V, D and J genes and filtered out non-productive sequences. Repertoires were compared using productive Simpson clonality and Morisita overlap index of productive TRB rearrangements between infused TIL and blood. Absolute clonotype counts in blood were estimated by multiplying the lymphocyte count by the CD3+ fraction and by the productive frequency of the clone. TCRdb mirrors the immuneACCESS table, restricted to in-frame sequences. Some clones are absent from its copies; in checked studies, under half trace to an unresolved V gene, and the reason for the others is unknown. That table is the source of V, J and clone size, and D and trimming were worked out from the DNA. Here the sample has about 19,000 clones; 60% to 80% occur a single time. Of the sample, around 7% is held by the ten largest clones.

The data were obtained in a study of TIL therapy for anti-PD-1-resistant metastatic lung cancer (dated by TCRdb to about 2021). As for the study more broadly: Before any PD-1/PD-L1 blockade was given, tumors were harvested, nivolumab was then administered, and patients who progressed went on to receive lymphodepletion, an infusion of expanded TIL, and IL-2. Enrolled patients had a median age of around 50 years (range 38-75) and a median tumor PD-L1 proportion score of approximately 6.6%. The cohort was predominantly lung adenocarcinoma, with a few EGFR-mutant and two ALK-rearranged tumors, and half of patients were current or former smokers. Across the cohort, whole-exome sequencing showed a median non-synonymous tumor mutation burden of approximately 1.5 mutations per megabase. T cell receptor beta sequencing of tumor and peripheral blood was used to follow clonotypes across the tumor, the expanded TIL product and serial blood samples. Beyond this particular receptor, the publication reports: The baseline peripheral repertoire was partially replaced by infused TIL clonotypes, which then decayed over months, and no apparent association between persistence and response was found. The study protocol defined all tumor marker inferences as exploratory. The cohort was highly selected, with more treatment-naive, never-smoker and oncogene-addicted patients than typical, limiting generalizability.

In light of the paper, this sample's time point label describes: pre-treatment sample, taken before nivolumab and TIL therapy. A phase I trial run at two centers enrolled adults with stage 4 NSCLC between late 2017 and January 2020. Samples came from a single-arm, open-label phase I trial of tumor-infiltrating lymphocyte therapy with nivolumab in advanced non-small cell lung cancer. Blood mononuclear cells from EDTA tubes were isolated by Ficoll gradient, snap-frozen as pellets, and DNA was extracted with a Qiagen mini-prep kit. Here the sequenced sample was blood, taken at baseline. Rearrangement joined TRBV29-1 to TRBJ1-1; a tentative D match to TRBD1 spans 5 bases. This clonotype originated in a person aged 25-85 years with non-small cell lung cancer. Read as DNA, the sequence is TGCAGCGTTGTAGGGGTTAGGGTGAACACTGAAGCTTTCTTT. This is translated as CSVVGVRVNTEAFF.